The 16 T cell receptor beta chains below were found in one sample sequenced in a study of CD8 T cells in Susac syndrome. RNA totalling roughly 0.5 to 1 ug underwent reverse transcription with random hexamers. One entry per CDR3 protein results from TCRdb running MiXCR on the immunoSEQ multiplex PCR reads. Here the sample spans tens of thousands of distinct CDR3 sequences, approximately 96% being singletons. Material for sequencing was CD8+ T cells from PBMCs. These receptors were taken from a human donor with Susac syndrome.

This chain connects TRBV6-5 to TRBJ1-1, with D unclear. Germline V lookup: CDR1 MNHEY, CDR2 SVGAGI. V was clipped by 6 bases and J by 3 bases, with 14 bases between them. The CDR3 loop spans 14 amino acids. The CDR3 loop is CASSDIYQDTEAFF. The DNA for the CDR3 is TGTGCCAGCAGCGACATTTATCAGGACACTGAAGCTTTCTTT.

This clonotype appeared a few times. The chain couples TRBV5-4 to TRBJ2-7; 10 bases agree with TRBD1. Looked up from germline, CDR1 is SGHNT and CDR2 is YYREEE (reference sequence). Losses at the gene ends were 4 bases for V and 3 bases for J; bases not matched to a gene: 4. The CDR3 sequence is 14 residues long. This CDR3 reads CASSQDRGFYEQYF. The CDR3 bases are TGTGCCAGCAGCCAGGACAGGGGGTTCTACGAGCAGTACTTC.

The rearrangement uses TRBV20-1 and TRBJ2-2; 10 nucleotides line up with TRBD2. The CDR3 is 14 residues long. Germline V gives CDR1 DFQATT, CDR2 SNEGSKA (reference sequence). V shed 5 bases and J 6 bases; nucleotides not matched to a gene: 6. CDR3 amino acids: CSARAGGWAGELFF. Here the CDR3 DNA reads TGCAGTGCTCGAGCGGGGGGGTGGGCCGGGGAGCTGTTTTTT.

V and J are TRBV3-1 and TRBJ2-7, with D unclear. Trimming removed 0 bases at V and 6 bases at J, with 12 bases between. Looked up from germline, CDR1 is LGHDT and CDR2 is YNNKEL (reference sequence). CDR3 length equals 14 residues. DNA of the CDR3: TGTGCCAGCAGCCAAGATTTGGCCGCAAGCGAGCAGTACTTC. Its protein is CASSQDLAASEQYF.

The genes are TRBV30 and TRBJ1-2, with no clear D. The CDR3 is 11 amino acids. Trimming removed 3 bases from V and 8 bases from J, with 10 bases in between. In germline, CDR1 is GTSNPN, CDR2 SVGIG (reference sequence). For the CDR3, the DNA is TGTGCCTGGAGCCTCCTCCTGGGCTACACCTTC. Translating gives CAWSLLLGYTF. The variable domain in full, with the rest retrieved from reference TRBV30 and TRBJ1-2, is SQTIHQWPATLVQPVGSPLSLECTVEGTSNPNLYWYRQAAGRGLQLLFYSVGIGQISSEVPQNLSASRPQDRQFILSSKKLLLSDSGFYLCAWSLLLGYTFGSGTRLTVV.

The V gene is TRBV29-1, the J gene TRBJ1-2; D gene ambiguous. The CDR3 is made up of 12 amino acids. V was clipped by 6 bases and J by 8 bases, with 16 bases between them. CDR1 is SQVTM, CDR2 ANQGSEA, per germline. CDR3 amino acids: CSVLMGRGGYTF. The CDR3 DNA follows: TGCAGCGTCCTGATGGGTAGAGGGGGCTACACCTTC.

The chain uses TRBV20-1 and TRBJ2-1; D remains ambiguous. The CDR3 is 17 amino acids. CDR1 and CDR2 from the germline V gene are DFQATT and SNEGSKA (reference sequence). Trimming took 0 bases from V and 0 from J, leaving 15 bases between them. For the CDR3, the DNA is TGCAGTGCTAGAGATCCGCAGGAATACAGCTCCTACAATGAGCAGTTCTTC. This sequence encodes CSARDPQEYSSYNEQFF.

The genes are TRBV13 and TRBJ2-7; 7 bases are a match to TRBD2. The junction had 5 bases not matched to a gene; V was cut back by 0 bases and J by 0 bases. CDR1 is PRHDT, CDR2 FYEKMQ, per germline (reference sequence). The CDR3 runs 16 residues. CDR3 sequence: CASSLGPAGISYEQYF. The DNA of the CDR3 is TGTGCCAGCAGCTTAGGCCCAGCGGGGATCTCCTACGAGCAGTACTTC.

The genes are TRBV5-6 and TRBJ1-2, with D perhaps matching TRBD1 (5 bases). Germline V gene lookup returns CDR1 SGHDT and CDR2 YYEEEE. The CDR3 spans 14 residues. V was cut by 0 bases and J by 8 bases, with 14 bases left in between. CDR3 in amino acids: CASSLGQGTVGYTF. DNA for the CDR3: TGTGCCAGCAGCTTGGGGCAGGGTACGGTCGGCTACACCTTC. Full variable domain (missing parts from reference TRBV5-6 and TRBJ1-2): DAGVTQSPTHLIKTRGQQVTLRCSPKSGHDTVSWYQQALGQGPQFIFQYYEEEERQRGNFPDRFSGHQFPNYSSELNVNALLLGDSALYLCASSLGQGTVGYTFGSGTRLTVV.

J is TRBJ1-1 and V is TRBV20-1, with D possibly matching TRBD1 (5 bases). Per the germline V gene, CDR1 is DFQATT and CDR2 is SNEGSKA (reference sequence). The CDR3 runs 13 residues. V gave up 7 bases and J gave up 6 bases, with 18 bases separating them. The CDR3 coding sequence is TGCAGTGTTCCCAGGGTAGCTGGAGCTGAAGCTTTCTTT. It yields the protein CSVPRVAGAEAFF.

This chain joins TRBV20-1 and TRBJ2-1, with 8 bases identical to TRBD2. V shed 1 base and J 7 bases; nucleotides not matched to a gene: 9. In germline, CDR1 is DFQATT, CDR2 SNEGSKA (reference sequence). The CDR3 spans 15 residues. CDR3 DNA sequence: TGCAGTGCTAGAGTTAAGGGACTAGGGTGGAATGAGCAGTTCTTC. Translation: CSARVKGLGWNEQFF.

The V call is TRBV4-1, the J call TRBJ1-1; D gene ambiguous. This CDR3 region has 14 residues. V dropped 5 bases and J dropped 4 bases, with 14 bases sitting between them. The germline CDR1 and CDR2 sequences are MGHRA and YSYEKL. For the CDR3, the DNA is TGCGCCAGCAGCGGGCCCATCAAACTCACTGAAGCTTTCTTT. This gives the protein CASSGPIKLTEAFF.

This rearrangement joins TRBV20-1 to TRBJ1-5; D is uncertain. Trimming pared 0 bases from V and 5 bases from J, leaving 11 bases between. The CDR3 runs to 14 residues. Germline loops: CDR1 DFQATT, CDR2 SNEGSKA (reference sequence). The CDR3 region has the DNA TGCAGTGCTAGAGATCTCTCGGTTGATCAGCCCCAGCATTTT. This codes for CSARDLSVDQPQHF.

The V and J genes are TRBV5-4 and TRBJ2-4; D uncertain. The germline V gene has CDR1 SGHNT and CDR2 YYREEE (reference sequence). Trimming stripped 0 bases from V and 1 base from J, with 5 bases between. CDR3 length: 14 amino acids. The CDR3 DNA is TGTGCCAGCAGCTTGGAAGGGGCCAAAAACATTCAGTACTTC. Protein: CASSLEGAKNIQYF.

This clonotype was seen only once. The gene calls are TRBV14 and TRBJ2-5; D might be TRBD1 or TRBD2, each matching 5 bases. Germline V CDR1 and CDR2: SGHDN, FVKESK. The CDR3 has 15 amino acids. V was shortened by 3 bases and J by 4 bases, with 15 bases between the two germline ends. This CDR3 is CASSQGPSGPETQYF. Here the CDR3 DNA reads TGTGCCAGCAGCCAGGGACCCTCAGGCCCAGAGACCCAGTACTTC.

The J gene is TRBJ2-1, the V gene TRBV20-1; D might be TRBD1 (6 bases). Per the germline V gene, CDR1 is DFQATT and CDR2 is SNEGSKA (reference sequence). The V gene lost 0 bases and the J gene lost 5 bases, with 14 bases spanning the gap. This CDR3 contains 15 residues. The CDR3 bases are TGCAGTGCTAGAGATCTGCAGGGGTCCCACAATGAGCAGTTCTTC. It encodes CSARDLQGSHNEQFF.